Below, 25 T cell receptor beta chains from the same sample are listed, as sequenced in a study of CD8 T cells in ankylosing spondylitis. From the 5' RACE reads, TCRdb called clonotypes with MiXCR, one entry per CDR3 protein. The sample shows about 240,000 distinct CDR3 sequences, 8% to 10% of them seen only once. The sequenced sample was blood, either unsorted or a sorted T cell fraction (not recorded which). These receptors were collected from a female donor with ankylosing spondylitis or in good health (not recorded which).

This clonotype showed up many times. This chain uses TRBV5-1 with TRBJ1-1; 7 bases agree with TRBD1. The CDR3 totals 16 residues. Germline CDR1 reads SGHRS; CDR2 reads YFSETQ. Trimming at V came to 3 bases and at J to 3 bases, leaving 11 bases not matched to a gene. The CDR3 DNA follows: TGCGCCAGCAGCTCAGGGGGGGGAGAGTGGCACACTGAAGCTTTCTTT. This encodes CASSSGGGEWHTEAFF.

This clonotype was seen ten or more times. The CDR3 loop reads CTPWGGGTDTQYF. The CDR3 DNA is TGCACCCCCTGGGGGGGCGGCACAGATACGCAGTATTTT. The V gene is TRBV20-1, the J gene TRBJ2-3; tentatively, D is TRBD2 (7 bases). CDR1 and CDR2 from the germline V gene are DFQATT and SNEGSKA (reference sequence). The CDR3 runs 13 residues.

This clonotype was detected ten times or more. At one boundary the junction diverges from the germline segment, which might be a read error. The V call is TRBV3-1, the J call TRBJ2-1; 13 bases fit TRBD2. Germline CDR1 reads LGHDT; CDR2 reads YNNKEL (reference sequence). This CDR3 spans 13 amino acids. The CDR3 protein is CASKGTSGNGQFF. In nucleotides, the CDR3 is TGTGCCAGCAAAGGGACTAGCGGGAATGGGCAGTTCTTC.

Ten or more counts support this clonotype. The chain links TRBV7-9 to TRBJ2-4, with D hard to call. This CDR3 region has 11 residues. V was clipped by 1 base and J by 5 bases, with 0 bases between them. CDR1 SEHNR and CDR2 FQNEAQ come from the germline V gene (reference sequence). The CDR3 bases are TGTGCCAGCAGCTTAGAAAACATTCAGTACTTC. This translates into CASSLENIQYF.

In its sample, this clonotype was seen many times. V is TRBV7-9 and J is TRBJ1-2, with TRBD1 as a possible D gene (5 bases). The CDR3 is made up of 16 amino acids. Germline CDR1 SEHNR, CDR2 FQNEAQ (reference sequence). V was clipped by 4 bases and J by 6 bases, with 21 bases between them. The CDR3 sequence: CASSSTEFPGADGYTF. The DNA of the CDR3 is TGTGCCAGCAGCTCGACCGAGTTCCCTGGGGCCGATGGCTACACCTTC.

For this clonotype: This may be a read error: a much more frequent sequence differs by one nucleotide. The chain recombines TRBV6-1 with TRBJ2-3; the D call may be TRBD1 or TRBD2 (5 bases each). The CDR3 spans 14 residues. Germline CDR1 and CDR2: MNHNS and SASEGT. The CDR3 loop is CTSGMAGTSDTQYF. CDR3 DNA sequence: TGTACCAGCGGAATGGCAGGGACCTCAGATACGCAGTATTTT.

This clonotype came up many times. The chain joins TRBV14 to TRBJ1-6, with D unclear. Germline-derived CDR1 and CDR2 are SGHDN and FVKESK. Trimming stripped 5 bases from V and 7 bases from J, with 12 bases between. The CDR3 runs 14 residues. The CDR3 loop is CASSKPGLNSPLHF. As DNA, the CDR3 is TGTGCCAGCAGCAAACCGGGCTTGAATTCACCCCTCCACTTT.

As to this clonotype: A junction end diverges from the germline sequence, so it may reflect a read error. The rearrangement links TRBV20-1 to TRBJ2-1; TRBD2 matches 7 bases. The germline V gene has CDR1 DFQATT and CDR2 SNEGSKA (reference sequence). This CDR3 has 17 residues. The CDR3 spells CCARASSGLSSYNEQFF. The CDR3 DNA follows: TGCTGTGCTAGGGCCTCTAGCGGCCTGAGCTCCTACAATGAGCAGTTCTTC.

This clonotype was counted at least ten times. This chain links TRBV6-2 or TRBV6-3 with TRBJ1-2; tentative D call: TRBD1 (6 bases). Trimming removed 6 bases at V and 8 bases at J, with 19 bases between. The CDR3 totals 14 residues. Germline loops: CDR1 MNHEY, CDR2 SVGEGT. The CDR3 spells CASSPDRSRWGYTF. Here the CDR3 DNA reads TGTGCCAGCAGCCCTGACAGGTCGCGGTGGGGCTACACCTTC.

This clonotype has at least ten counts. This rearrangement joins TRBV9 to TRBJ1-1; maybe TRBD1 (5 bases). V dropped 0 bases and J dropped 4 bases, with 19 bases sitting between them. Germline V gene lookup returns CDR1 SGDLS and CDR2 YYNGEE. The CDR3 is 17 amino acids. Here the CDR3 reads CASSVGGDPGGRTEAFF. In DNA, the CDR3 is TGTGCCAGCAGCGTAGGAGGGGACCCCGGTGGTCGCACTGAAGCTTTCTTT.

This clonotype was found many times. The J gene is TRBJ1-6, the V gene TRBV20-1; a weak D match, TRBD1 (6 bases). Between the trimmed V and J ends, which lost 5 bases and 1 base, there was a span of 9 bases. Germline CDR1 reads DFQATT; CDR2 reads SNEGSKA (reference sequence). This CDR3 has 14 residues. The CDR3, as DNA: TGCAGTGCTGCCGGACAGTCCTATAATTCACCCCTCCACTTT. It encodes CSAAGQSYNSPLHF.

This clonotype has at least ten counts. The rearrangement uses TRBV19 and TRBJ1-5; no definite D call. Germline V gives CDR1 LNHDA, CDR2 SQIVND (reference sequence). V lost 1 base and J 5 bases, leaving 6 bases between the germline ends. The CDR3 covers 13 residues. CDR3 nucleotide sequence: TGTGCCAGTAGTATAGTCAGCTATCAGCCCCAGCATTTT. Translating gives CASSIVSYQPQHF.

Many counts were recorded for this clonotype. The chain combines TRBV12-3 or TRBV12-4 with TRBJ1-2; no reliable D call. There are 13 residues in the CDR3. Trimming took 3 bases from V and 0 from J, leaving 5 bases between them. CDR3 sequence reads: CASSFQSNYGYTF. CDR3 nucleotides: TGTGCCAGCAGTTTCCAATCTAACTATGGCTACACCTTC.

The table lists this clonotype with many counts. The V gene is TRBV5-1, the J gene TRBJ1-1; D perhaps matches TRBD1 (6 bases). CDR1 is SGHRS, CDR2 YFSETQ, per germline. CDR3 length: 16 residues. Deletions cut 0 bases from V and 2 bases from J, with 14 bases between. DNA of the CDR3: TGCGCCAGCAGCTTGGTCGCAGGGGTAATTAACACTGAAGCTTTCTTT. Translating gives CASSLVAGVINTEAFF.

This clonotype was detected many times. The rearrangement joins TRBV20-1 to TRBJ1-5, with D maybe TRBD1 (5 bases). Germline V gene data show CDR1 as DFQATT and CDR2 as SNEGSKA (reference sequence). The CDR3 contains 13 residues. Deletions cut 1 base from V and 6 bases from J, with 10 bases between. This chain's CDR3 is CSARGGVGQPQHF. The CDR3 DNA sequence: TGCAGTGCTAGAGGAGGGGTTGGTCAGCCCCAGCATTTT.

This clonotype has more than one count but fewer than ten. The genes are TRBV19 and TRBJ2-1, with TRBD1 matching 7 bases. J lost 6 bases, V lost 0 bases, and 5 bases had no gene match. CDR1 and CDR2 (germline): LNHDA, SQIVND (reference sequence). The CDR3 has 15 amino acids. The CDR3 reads CASSIDPGQPNEQFF. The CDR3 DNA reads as TGTGCCAGTAGTATAGATCCGGGACAGCCCAATGAGCAGTTCTTC. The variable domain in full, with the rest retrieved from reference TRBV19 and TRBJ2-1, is DGGITQSPKYLFRKEGQNVTLSCEQNLNHDAMYWYRQDPGQGLRLIYYSQIVNDFQKGDIAEGYSVSREKKESFPLTVTSAQKNPTAFYLCASSIDPGQPNEQFFGPGTRLTVL.

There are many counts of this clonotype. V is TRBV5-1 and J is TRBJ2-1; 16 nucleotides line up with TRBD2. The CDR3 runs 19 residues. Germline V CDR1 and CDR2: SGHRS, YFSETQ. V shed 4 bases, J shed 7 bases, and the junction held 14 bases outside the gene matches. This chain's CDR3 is CASSPWGTSGRAASNEQFF. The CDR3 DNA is TGCGCCAGCAGCCCGTGGGGGACTAGCGGGAGGGCCGCTTCGAATGAGCAGTTCTTC.

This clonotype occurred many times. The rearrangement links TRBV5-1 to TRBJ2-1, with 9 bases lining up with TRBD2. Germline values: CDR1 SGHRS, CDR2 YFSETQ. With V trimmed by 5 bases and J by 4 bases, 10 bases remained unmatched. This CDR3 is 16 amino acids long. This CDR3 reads CASSQLTSGYYNEQFF. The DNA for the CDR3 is TGCGCCAGCAGTCAACTAACTAGCGGGTATTACAATGAGCAGTTCTTC.

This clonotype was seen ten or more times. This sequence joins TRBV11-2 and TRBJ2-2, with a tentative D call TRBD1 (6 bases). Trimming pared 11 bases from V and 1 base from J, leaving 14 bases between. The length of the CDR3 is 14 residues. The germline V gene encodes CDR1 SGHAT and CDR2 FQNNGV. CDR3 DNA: TGTGCCGTCCAGGCGGACAGGAACACCGGGGAGCTGTTTTTT. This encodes CAVQADRNTGELFF.

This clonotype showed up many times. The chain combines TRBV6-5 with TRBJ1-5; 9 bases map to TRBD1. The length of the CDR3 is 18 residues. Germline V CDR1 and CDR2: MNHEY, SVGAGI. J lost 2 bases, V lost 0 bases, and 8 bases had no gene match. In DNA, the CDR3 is TGTGCCAGCAGTTACTCCCGGGACAGGGTTCGGGGCAATCAGCCCCAGCATTTT. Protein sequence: CASSYSRDRVRGNQPQHF.

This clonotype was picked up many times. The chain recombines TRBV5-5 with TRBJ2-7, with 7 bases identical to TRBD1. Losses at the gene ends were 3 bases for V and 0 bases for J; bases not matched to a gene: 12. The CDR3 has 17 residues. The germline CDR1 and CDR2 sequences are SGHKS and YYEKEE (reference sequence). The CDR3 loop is CASSSLPGTASSYEQYF. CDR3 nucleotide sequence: TGTGCCAGCAGCTCCCTTCCCGGGACAGCGAGCTCCTACGAGCAGTACTTC.

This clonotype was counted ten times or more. The CDR3 here is CASSPNRDTGELFF. The CDR3 DNA reads TGCGCCAGCAGCCCGAATCGGGACACCGGGGAGCTGTTTTTT. This rearrangement joins TRBV4-3 to TRBJ2-2, with D unclear. The CDR3 is 14 amino acids. CDR1 and CDR2 from the germline V gene are LGHNA and YSLEER. Between the trimmed V and J ends, which lost 4 bases and 3 bases, there was a span of 9 bases.

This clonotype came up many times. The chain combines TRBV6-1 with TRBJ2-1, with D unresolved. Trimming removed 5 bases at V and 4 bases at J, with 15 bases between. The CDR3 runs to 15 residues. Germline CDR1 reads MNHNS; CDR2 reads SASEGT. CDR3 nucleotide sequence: TGTGCCAGCAGTCCCAGGCCCGCCTTATACAATGAGCAGTTCTTC. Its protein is CASSPRPALYNEQFF.

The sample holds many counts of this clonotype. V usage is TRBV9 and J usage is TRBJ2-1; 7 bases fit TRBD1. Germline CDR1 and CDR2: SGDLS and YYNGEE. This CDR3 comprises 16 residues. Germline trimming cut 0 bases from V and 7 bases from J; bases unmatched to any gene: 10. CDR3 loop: CASSVGAGRQGNEQFF. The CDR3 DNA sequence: TGTGCCAGCAGCGTAGGAGCCGGCCGACAGGGTAATGAGCAGTTCTTC.

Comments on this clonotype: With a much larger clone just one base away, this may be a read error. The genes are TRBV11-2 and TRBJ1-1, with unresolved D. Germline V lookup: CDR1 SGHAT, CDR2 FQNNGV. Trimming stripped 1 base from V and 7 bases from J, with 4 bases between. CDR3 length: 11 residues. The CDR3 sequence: CASSLVSEAFF. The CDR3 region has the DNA TGTGCCAGCAGCTTAGTCAGTGAAGCTTTCTTT.